This T cell receptor beta chain was sequenced for a study of CD8 T cells in ankylosing spondylitis. Findings of the study overall: The clones that were linked to disease were reported to be significantly enriched in matched synovial fluid samples from ankylosing spondylitis patients. For ankylosing spondylitis blood, a TCR beta motif of fewer than 10 highly homologous variants appeared characteristic.

A word on this clonotype: Antigen unknown.

TCRdb re-called the 5' RACE reads through MiXCR, storing one row per CDR3 protein. The sample includes some 30,000 distinct CDR3 sequences, more than 30% seen only once; the top ten take 45%. V trimming: 3 bases; J trimming: 7 bases; junction bases outside the gene matches: 10. Germline V lookup: CDR1 DFQATT, CDR2 SNEGSKA (reference sequence). The length of the CDR3 is 15 residues. Sequencing was performed on synovial fluid, either unsorted or a sorted T cell fraction (not recorded which). The chain joins TRBV20-1 to TRBJ2-1, with 9 bases matching TRBD1. The receptor comes from a male donor with ankylosing spondylitis. CDR3 nucleotides: TGCAGTGCTAGGTACAGGGGGCGACTGAGGAATGAGCAGTTCTTC. Translation gives CSARYRGRLRNEQFF.